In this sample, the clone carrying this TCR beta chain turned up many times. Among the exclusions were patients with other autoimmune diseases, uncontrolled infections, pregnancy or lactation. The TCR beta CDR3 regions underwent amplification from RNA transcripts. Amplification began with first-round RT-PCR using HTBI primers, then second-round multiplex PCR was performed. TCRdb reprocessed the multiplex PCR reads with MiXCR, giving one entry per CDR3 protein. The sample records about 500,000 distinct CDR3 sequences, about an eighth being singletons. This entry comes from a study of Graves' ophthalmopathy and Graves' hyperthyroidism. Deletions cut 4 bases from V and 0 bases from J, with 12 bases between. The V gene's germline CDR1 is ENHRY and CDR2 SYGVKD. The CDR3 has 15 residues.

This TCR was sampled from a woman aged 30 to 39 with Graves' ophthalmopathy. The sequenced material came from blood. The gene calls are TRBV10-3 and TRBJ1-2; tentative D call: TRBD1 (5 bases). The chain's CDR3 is CAISADGGSNYGYTF. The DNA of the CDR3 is TGTGCCATCAGTGCCGACGGGGGGTCTAACTATGGCTACACCTTC.